This T cell receptor beta chain emerged from a study of CD8 T cells in ankylosing spondylitis. This clonotype was found a few times. The antigen is unknown. CDR1 and CDR2 from the germline V gene are GTSNPN and SVGIG (reference sequence). V was clipped by 0 bases and J by 3 bases; unmatched bases: 5. The CDR3 is made up of 17 amino acids. Study findings and constraints: In reactive arthritis synovial fluid and blood, some motif variants had been reported before. Clones linked to the disease showed a CD8+ phenotype. They occurred at relatively low frequencies in peripheral blood. Fewer than ten highly homologous variants made up a TCR beta motif that seemed to typify ankylosing spondylitis blood. Matched ankylosing spondylitis synovial fluid reportedly showed significant enrichment of disease-linked clones.

In making TCR beta libraries, quantitative 5'-RACE with molecular barcodes was used. TCRdb recomputed calls from the 5' RACE reads with MiXCR, one row per CDR3 protein. The table includes more than 650,000 distinct CDR3 sequences, about an eighth detected once. Sample: blood, either unsorted or a sorted T cell fraction (not recorded which). The chain combines TRBV30 with TRBJ2-5; 15 nucleotides agree with TRBD2. The receptor's source is a male donor with ankylosing spondylitis. The CDR3 sequence: CAWSVRRTSGGEETQYF. The DNA of the CDR3 is TGTGCCTGGAGTGTACGTAGGACTAGCGGGGGGGAAGAGACCCAGTACTTC. The full variable domain, its missing parts supplied by reference TRBV30 and TRBJ2-5, is SQTIHQWPATLVQPVGSPLSLECTVEGTSNPNLYWYRQAAGRGLQLLFYSVGIGQISSEVPQNLSASRPQDRQFILSSKKLLLSDSGFYLCAWSVRRTSGGEETQYFGPGTRLLVL.